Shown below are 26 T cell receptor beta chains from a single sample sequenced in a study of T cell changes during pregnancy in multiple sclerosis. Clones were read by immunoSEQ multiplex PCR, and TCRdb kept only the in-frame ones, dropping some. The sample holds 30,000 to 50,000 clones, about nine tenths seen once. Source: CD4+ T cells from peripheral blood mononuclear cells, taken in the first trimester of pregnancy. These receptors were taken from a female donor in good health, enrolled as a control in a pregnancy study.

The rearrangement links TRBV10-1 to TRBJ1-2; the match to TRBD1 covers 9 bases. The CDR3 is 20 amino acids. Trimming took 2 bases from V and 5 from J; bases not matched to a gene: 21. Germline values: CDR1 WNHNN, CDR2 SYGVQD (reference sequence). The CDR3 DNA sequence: TGCGCCAGCAGTGAGCCGATTATCCAACGCCAAGGACAGGGGCGTTATGGCTACACCTTC. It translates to CASSEPIIQRQGQGRYGYTF.

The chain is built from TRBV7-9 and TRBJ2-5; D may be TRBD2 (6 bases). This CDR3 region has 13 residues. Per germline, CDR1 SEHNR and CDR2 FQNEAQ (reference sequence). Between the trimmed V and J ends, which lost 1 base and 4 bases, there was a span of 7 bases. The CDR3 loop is CASSLDGGETQYF. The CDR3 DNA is TGTGCCAGCAGCTTAGACGGGGGAGAGACCCAGTACTTC.

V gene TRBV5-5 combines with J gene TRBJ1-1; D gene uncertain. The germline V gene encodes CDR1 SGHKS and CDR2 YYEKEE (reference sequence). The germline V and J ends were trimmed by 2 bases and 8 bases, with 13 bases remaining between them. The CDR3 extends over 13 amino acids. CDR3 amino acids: CASSFGELGEAFF. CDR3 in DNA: TGTGCCAGCAGCTTTGGGGAGTTAGGAGAAGCTTTCTTT.

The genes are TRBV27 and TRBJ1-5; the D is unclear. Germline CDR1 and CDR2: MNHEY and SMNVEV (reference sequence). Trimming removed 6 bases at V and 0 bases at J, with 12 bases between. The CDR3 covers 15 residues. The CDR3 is CASRPDDYSNQPQHF. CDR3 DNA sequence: TGTGCCAGCAGGCCGGACGACTATAGCAATCAGCCCCAGCATTTT.

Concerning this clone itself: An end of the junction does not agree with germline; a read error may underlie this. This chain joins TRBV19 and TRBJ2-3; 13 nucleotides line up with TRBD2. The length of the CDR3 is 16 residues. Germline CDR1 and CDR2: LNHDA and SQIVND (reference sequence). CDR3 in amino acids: CASSLDRLAGGDTQYF. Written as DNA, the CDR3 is TGTGCCAGTAGTCTAGACCGACTAGCGGGGGGAGATACGCAGTATTTT.

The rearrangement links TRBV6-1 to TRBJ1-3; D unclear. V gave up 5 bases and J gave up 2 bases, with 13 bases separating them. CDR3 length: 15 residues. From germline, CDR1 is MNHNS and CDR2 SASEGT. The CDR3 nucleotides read TGTGCCAGCAGTAATCAAGCGAGGCCTGGAAACACCATATATTTT. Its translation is CASSNQARPGNTIYF.

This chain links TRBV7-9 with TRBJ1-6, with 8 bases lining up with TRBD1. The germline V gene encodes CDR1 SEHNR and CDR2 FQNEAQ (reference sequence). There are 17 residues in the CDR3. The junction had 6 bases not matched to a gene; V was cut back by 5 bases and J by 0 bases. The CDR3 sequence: CASSLRTGSSYNSPLHF. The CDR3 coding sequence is TGTGCCAGCAGCCTTAGGACAGGGAGCTCCTATAATTCACCCCTCCACTTT.

This chain's CDR3 is CASSLYSVRGNSYNSPLHF. The DNA for the CDR3 is TGTGCCAGCAGTTTATATTCCGTACGGGGGAACTCCTATAATTCACCCCTCCACTTT. The V gene is TRBV27, the J gene TRBJ1-6; tentative D call: TRBD1 (5 bases). CDR3 length equals 19 residues. V lost 1 base to trimming and J lost 0 bases, with 16 bases between them. The germline V gene encodes CDR1 MNHEY and CDR2 SMNVEV (reference sequence).

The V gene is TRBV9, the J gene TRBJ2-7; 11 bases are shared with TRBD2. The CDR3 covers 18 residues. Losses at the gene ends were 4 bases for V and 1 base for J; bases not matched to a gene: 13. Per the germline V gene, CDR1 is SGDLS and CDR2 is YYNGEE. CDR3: CASSPHSGGALGSYEQYF. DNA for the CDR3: TGTGCCAGCAGCCCCCATAGCGGGGGGGCGCTGGGGTCCTACGAGCAGTACTTC. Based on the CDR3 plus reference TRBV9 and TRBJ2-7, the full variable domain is DSGVTQTPKHLITATGQRVTLRCSPRSGDLSVYWYQQSLDQGLQFLIQYYNGEERAKGNILERFSAQQFPDLHSELNLSSLELGDSALYFCASSPHSGGALGSYEQYFGPGTRLTVT.

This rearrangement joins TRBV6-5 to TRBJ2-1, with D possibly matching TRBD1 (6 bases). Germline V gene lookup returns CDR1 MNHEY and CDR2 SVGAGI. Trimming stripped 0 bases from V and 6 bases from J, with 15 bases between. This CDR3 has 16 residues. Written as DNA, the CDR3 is TGTGCCAGCAGTTACTCGACGGACAGTGACCCCAATGAGCAGTTCTTC. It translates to CASSYSTDSDPNEQFF.

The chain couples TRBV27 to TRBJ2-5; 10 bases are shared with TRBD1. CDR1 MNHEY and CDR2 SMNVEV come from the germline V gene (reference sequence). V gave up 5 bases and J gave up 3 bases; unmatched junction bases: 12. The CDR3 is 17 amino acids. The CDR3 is CASSRHPPGQGKETQYF. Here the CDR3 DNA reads TGTGCCAGCAGTCGCCATCCTCCGGGACAGGGGAAAGAGACCCAGTACTTC.

DNA for the CDR3: TGTGCCAGCAGCCAAGAGTCTGCAGCGATCTATGGCTACACCTTC. Protein sequence: CASSQESAAIYGYTF. This sequence joins TRBV4-2 and TRBJ1-2; no definite D call. Deletions cut 0 bases from V and 4 bases from J, with 12 bases between. The V gene's germline CDR1 is LGHNA and CDR2 YNFKEQ. CDR3 length equals 15 residues.

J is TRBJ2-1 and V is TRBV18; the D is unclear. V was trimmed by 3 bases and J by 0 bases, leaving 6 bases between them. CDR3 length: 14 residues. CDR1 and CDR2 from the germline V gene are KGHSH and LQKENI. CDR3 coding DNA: TGTGCCAGCTCACCGGGCCTCTCCTACAATGAGCAGTTCTTC. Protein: CASSPGLSYNEQFF.

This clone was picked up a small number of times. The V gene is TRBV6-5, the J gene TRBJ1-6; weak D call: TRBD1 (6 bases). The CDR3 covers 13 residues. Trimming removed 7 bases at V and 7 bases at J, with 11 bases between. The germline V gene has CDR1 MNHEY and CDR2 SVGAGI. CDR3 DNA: TGTGCCAGCAAGGGGGAGACCAATTCACCCCTCCACTTT. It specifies CASKGETNSPLHF.

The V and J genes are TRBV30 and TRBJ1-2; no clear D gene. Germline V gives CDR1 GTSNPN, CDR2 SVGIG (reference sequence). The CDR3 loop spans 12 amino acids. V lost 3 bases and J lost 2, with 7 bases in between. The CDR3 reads CAWRAGNYGYTF. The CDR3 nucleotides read TGTGCCTGGAGGGCAGGAAACTATGGCTACACCTTC.

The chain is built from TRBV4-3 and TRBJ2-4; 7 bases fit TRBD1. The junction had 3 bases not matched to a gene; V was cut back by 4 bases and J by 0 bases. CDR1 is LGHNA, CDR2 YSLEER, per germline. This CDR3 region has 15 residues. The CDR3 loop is CASSPTGLAKNIQYF. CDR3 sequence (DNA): TGCGCCAGCAGCCCGACAGGGCTAGCCAAAAACATTCAGTACTTC.

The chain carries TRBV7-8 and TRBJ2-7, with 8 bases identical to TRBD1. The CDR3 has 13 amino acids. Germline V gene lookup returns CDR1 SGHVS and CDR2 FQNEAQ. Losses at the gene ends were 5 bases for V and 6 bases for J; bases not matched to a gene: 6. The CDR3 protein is CASSIRTGTEQYF. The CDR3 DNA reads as TGTGCCAGCAGCATACGGACAGGGACCGAGCAGTACTTC.

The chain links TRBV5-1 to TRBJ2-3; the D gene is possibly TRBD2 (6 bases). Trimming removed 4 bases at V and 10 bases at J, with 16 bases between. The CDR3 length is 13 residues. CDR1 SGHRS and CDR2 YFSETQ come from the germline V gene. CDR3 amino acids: CASSRLGTEAQYF. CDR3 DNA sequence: TGCGCCAGCAGCAGACTCGGGACTGAGGCGCAGTATTTT.

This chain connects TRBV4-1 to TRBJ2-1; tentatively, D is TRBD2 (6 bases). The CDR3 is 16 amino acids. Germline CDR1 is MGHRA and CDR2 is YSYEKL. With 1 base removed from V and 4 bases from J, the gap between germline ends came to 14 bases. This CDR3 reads CASSQGLARRYNEQFF. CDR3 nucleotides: TGCGCCAGCAGCCAAGGGCTAGCGCGGCGTTACAATGAGCAGTTCTTC.

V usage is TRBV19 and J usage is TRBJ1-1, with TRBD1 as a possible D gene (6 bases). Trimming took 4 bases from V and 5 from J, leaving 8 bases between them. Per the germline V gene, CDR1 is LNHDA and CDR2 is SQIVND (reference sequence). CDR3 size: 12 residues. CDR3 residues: CASSRTGTEAFF. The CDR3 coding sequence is TGTGCCAGTAGTAGAACAGGGACTGAAGCTTTCTTT.

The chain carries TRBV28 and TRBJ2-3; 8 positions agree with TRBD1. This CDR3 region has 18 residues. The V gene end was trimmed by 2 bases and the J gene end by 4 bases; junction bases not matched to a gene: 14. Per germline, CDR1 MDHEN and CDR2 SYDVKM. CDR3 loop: CASSLAGRGPGGADTQYF. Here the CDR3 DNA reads TGTGCCAGCAGTTTAGCGGGCAGGGGGCCAGGAGGGGCAGATACGCAGTATTTT.

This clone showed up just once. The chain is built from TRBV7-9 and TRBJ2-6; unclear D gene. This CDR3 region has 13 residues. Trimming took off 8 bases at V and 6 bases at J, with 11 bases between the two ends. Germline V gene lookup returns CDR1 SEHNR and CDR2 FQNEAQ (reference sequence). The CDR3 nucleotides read TGTGCCAGCTTCGGAGCTAAGGCCAACGTCCTGACTTTC. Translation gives CASFGAKANVLTF.

The CDR3 is CASSYGQGDYGYTF. The CDR3 bases are TGTGCCAGCAGTTACGGACAGGGTGACTATGGCTACACCTTC. The gene calls are TRBV6-6 and TRBJ1-2; 8 bases match TRBD1. The CDR3 covers 14 residues. CDR1 MNHNY and CDR2 SVGAGI come from the germline V gene (reference sequence). Trimming took 2 bases from V and 3 from J; bases not matched to a gene: 2.

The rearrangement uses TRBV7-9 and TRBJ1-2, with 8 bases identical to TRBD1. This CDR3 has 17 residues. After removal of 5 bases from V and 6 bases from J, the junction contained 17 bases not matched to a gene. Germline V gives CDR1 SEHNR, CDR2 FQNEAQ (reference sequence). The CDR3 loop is CASSTPPDRVLLNGYTF. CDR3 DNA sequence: TGTGCCAGCAGCACGCCACCGGACAGGGTCCTCTTAAATGGCTACACCTTC.

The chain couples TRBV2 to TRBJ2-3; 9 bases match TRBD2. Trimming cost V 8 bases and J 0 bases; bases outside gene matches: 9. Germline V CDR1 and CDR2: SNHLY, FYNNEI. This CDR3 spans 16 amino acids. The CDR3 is CASERLAATSTDTQYF. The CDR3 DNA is TGTGCCAGCGAGAGACTAGCGGCCACTAGCACAGATACGCAGTATTTT.

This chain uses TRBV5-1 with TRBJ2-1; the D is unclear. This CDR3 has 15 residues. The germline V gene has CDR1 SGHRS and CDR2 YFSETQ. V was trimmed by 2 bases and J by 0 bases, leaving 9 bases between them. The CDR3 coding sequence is TGCGCCAGCAGCTTAGAGCCGAGCTCCTACAATGAGCAGTTCTTC. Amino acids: CASSLEPSSYNEQFF.